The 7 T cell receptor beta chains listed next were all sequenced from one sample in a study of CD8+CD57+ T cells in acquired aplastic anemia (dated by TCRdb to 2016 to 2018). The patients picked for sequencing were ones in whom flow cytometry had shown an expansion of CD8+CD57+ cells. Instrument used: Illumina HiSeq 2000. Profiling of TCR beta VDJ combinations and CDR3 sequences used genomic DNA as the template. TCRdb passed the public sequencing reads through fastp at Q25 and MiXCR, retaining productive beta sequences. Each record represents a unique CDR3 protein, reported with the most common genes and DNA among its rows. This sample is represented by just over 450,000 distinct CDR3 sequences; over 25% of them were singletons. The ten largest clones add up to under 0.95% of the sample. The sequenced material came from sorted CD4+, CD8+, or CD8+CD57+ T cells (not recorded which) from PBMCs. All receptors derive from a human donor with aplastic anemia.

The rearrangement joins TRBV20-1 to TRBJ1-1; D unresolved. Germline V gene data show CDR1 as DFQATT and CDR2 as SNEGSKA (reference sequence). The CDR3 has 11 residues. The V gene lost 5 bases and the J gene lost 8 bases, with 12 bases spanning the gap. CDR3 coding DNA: TGCAGTGCTCTTCTTGTCCCGGAAGCTTTCTTT. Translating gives CSALLVPEAFF.

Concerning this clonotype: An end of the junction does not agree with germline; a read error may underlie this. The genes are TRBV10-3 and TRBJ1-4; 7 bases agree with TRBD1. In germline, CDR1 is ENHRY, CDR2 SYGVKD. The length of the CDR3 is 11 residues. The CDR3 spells CAICGGDRRVF. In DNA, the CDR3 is TGTGCCATCTGTGGCGGGGACAGACGCGTTTTT.

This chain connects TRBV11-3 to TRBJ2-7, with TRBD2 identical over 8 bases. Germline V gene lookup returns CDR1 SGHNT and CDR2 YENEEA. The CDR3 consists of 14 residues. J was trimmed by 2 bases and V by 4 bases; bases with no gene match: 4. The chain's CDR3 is CASSSGGKAYEQYF. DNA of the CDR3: TGTGCCAGCAGCTCGGGGGGGAAGGCCTACGAGCAGTACTTC.

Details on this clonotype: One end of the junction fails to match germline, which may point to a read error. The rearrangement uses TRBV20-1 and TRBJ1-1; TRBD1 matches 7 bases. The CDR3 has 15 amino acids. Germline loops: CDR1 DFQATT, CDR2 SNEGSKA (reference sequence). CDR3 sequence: CSVRQGSAMNTEAFF. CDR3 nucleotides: TGCAGTGTTAGACAGGGTTCGGCCATGAACACTGAAGCTTTCTTT.

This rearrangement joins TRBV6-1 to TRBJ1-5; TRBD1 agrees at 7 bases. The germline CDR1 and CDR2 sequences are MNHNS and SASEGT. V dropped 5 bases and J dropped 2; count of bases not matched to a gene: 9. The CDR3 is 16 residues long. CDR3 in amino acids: CASSTRQGHGNQPQHF. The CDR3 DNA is TGTGCCAGCAGTACCCGACAGGGTCATGGCAATCAGCCCCAGCATTTT.

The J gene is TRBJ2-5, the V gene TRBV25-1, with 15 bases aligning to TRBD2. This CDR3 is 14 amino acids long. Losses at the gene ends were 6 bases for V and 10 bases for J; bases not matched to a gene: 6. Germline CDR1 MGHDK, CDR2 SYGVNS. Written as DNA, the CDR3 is TGTGCCAGCAGCTTAGGGACTAGCGGGGGGAACCAGTACTTC. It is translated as CASSLGTSGGNQYF. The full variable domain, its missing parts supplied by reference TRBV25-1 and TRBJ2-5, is EADIYQTPRYLVIGTGKKITLECSQTMGHDKMYWYQQDPGMELHLIHYSYGVNSTEKGDLSSESTVSRIRTEHFPLTLESARPSHTSQYLCASSLGTSGGNQYFGPGTRLLVL.

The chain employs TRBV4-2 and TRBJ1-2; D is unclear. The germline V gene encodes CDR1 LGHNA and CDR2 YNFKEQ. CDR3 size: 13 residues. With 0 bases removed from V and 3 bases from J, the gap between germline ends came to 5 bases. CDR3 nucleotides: TGTGCCAGCAGCCAAGAGGATGACTATGGCTACACCTTC. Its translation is CASSQEDDYGYTF.